The present T cell receptor (beta chain) was sequenced within a study of blood T cell repertoires in COVID-19. Source study methods: Quantification of nucleated cells was approximated via reference gene primer amplification. TCRdb's copy holds only in-frame clones and misses some; the assay was immunoSEQ multiplex PCR. From that table come the V and J calls and clone size; the DNA was used to work out D and trimming. This table has more than 60,000 clones, 85% to 90% appearing once. V was clipped by 4 bases and J by 0 bases, with 6 bases between them. The CDR3 totals 14 residues. CDR1 and CDR2 from the germline V gene are LNHDA and SQIVND (reference sequence).

Sequenced material: peripheral blood. The receptor's source is a man in his fifties or sixties with active COVID-19. This chain joins TRBV19 and TRBJ2-2; D might be TRBD2 (5 bases). CDR3 protein: CASSSGPNTGELFF. The CDR3, as DNA: TGTGCCAGTAGTAGCGGGCCGAACACCGGGGAGCTGTTTTTT.